The 16 T cell receptor beta chains reported below all come from one sample, sequenced in a study of PD-L1 blockade in urothelial cancer. Regarding time point: peripheral blood 6 weeks after treatment start. Libraries were prepared by immunoSEQ multiplex PCR; TCRdb keeps only in-frame clonotypes and omits some of them. The table has some 40,000 clones, roughly 89% seen once. The material was PBMCs, obtained around atezolizumab (anti-PD-L1) treatment. The source of these receptors is an older man with urothelial cancer.

V usage is TRBV7-8 and J usage is TRBJ2-7; 12 positions match TRBD1. CDR1 is SGHVS, CDR2 FQNEAQ, per germline. This CDR3 has 15 amino acids. V shed 4 bases, J shed 5 bases, and the junction held 6 bases outside the gene matches. CDR3 region: CASSSQGTGGNEQYF. DNA for the CDR3: TGTGCCAGCAGCTCCCAGGGGACAGGGGGCAACGAGCAGTACTTC.

The chain joins TRBV19 to TRBJ1-1; D is undetermined. The CDR3 is 17 residues long. Trimming took 9 bases from V and 4 from J, leaving 27 bases between them. The germline V gene has CDR1 LNHDA and CDR2 SQIVND (reference sequence). The CDR3 is CASTSYPGRRKGTEAFF. The CDR3 region has the DNA TGTGCCAGCACATCTTACCCCGGGAGGCGTAAGGGCACTGAAGCTTTCTTT.

The sample holds a few counts of this clone. The chain is built from TRBV5-4 and TRBJ1-2, with D unclear. The germline V gene has CDR1 SGHNT and CDR2 YYREEE (reference sequence). V shed 4 bases and J shed 6 bases, with 19 bases lying between them. CDR3 length equals 15 residues. CDR3 in amino acids: CASSPGNPDHNGYTF. In DNA form, the CDR3 reads TGTGCCAGCAGCCCGGGTAATCCCGATCACAATGGCTACACCTTC.

This clone was seen just once. The chain employs TRBV5-1 and TRBJ2-6; TRBD1 agrees at 11 bases. Germline loops: CDR1 SGHRS, CDR2 YFSETQ. The CDR3 sequence is 18 residues long. J was trimmed by 0 bases and V by 4 bases; bases with no gene match: 6. The CDR3, as DNA: TGCGCCAGCAGCCCGTACGGGACAGGGGGCTCTGGGGCCAACGTCCTGACTTTC. Its translation: CASSPYGTGGSGANVLTF.

In regard to this clone: A much more abundant neighbour one base away suggests this may be a read error. The chain employs TRBV27 and TRBJ1-2; D perhaps matches TRBD1 (5 bases). The length of the CDR3 is 13 residues. Germline values: CDR1 MNHEY, CDR2 SMNVEV (reference sequence). The CDR3 region has the DNA TGTGCCAGCAGTTCGGAGGGGAACTATAGCTACACCTTC. It specifies CASSSEGNYSYTF.

The gene calls are TRBV15 and TRBJ2-7; 9 nucleotides line up with TRBD1. Trimming cost V 5 bases and J 4 bases; bases outside gene matches: 6. Germline V gene lookup returns CDR1 LNHNV and CDR2 YYDKDF (reference sequence). The CDR3 consists of 14 residues. In DNA, the CDR3 is TGTGCCACCAGCCCGGACAGGGGCCCGTACGAGCAGTACTTC. It encodes CATSPDRGPYEQYF.

The chain has TRBV27 and TRBJ2-1; 14 nucleotides line up with TRBD2. With 5 bases clipped from V and 6 bases from J, the junction kept 9 bases outside the gene matches. Germline loops: CDR1 MNHEY, CDR2 SMNVEV (reference sequence). The CDR3 is 17 amino acids. This CDR3 is CASSTRLAGGVGNEQFF. In DNA, the CDR3 is TGTGCCAGCAGTACCCGACTAGCGGGAGGGGTAGGCAATGAGCAGTTCTTC.

The gene calls are TRBV27 and TRBJ2-2, with 12 bases that match TRBD2. V trimming: 0 bases; J trimming: 0 bases; junction bases outside the gene matches: 2. This CDR3 region has 18 residues. Germline V lookup: CDR1 MNHEY, CDR2 SMNVEV (reference sequence). CDR3 nucleotide sequence: TGTGCCAGCAGTTTATCGGGGACTAGCGGGCCGAACACCGGGGAGCTGTTTTTT. Translation gives CASSLSGTSGPNTGELFF.

CDR3 nucleotide sequence: TGCAGCGTAGACCGGGACTTACGCAATGAGCAGTTCTTC. It codes for CSVDRDLRNEQFF. V and J are TRBV29-1 and TRBJ2-1; D possibly corresponds to TRBD2 (6 bases). The CDR3 spans 13 residues. CDR1 and CDR2 from the germline V gene are SQVTM and ANQGSEA. V was shortened by 6 bases and J by 6 bases, with 15 bases between the two germline ends.

The gene calls are TRBV6-1 and TRBJ1-1; TRBD1 is a possible D gene (5 bases). This CDR3 has 14 amino acids. Between the trimmed V and J ends, which lost 4 bases and 3 bases, there was a span of 12 bases. Germline V CDR1 and CDR2: MNHNS, SASEGT. This CDR3 reads CASSGVKGHTEAFF. The CDR3 bases are TGTGCCAGCAGTGGGGTAAAGGGGCACACTGAAGCTTTCTTT.

The V and J genes are TRBV5-1 and TRBJ2-1, with TRBD1 as a possible D gene (6 bases). Trimming cost V 4 bases and J 0 bases, with 14 bases left between them. Per germline, CDR1 SGHRS and CDR2 YFSETQ. The CDR3 length is 16 residues. As DNA, the CDR3 is TGCGCCAGCAGCCTGGGGGCTACCCCCTCCTACAATGAGCAGTTCTTC. It translates to CASSLGATPSYNEQFF.

This clone was seen a few times. This chain uses TRBV19 with TRBJ1-2, with D possibly being TRBD1 (6 bases). Trimming took 5 bases from V and 4 from J, leaving 11 bases between them. Germline V lookup: CDR1 LNHDA, CDR2 SQIVND (reference sequence). The CDR3 has 13 residues. CDR3 loop: CASSLGQLYGYTF. The CDR3 bases are TGTGCCAGTAGTCTCGGACAGCTCTATGGCTACACCTTC.

The rearrangement links TRBV5-4 to TRBJ2-7; 11 bases agree with TRBD1. The CDR3 runs to 15 residues. The J segment lost 6 bases and the V segment lost 4 bases, leaving 9 bases of the junction unmatched. Germline CDR1 is SGHNT and CDR2 is YYREEE (reference sequence). The CDR3 DNA is TGTGCCAGCAGCCCCCGGGACAGGGGGAGGGTCGAGCAGTACTTC. Translating gives CASSPRDRGRVEQYF.

The chain combines TRBV10-3 with TRBJ2-7; TRBD2 matches 8 bases. Germline V gene data show CDR1 as ENHRY and CDR2 as SYGVKD. J gave up 0 bases and V 2 bases, and 9 bases lay outside the gene matches. The CDR3 runs 17 residues. DNA for the CDR3: TGTGCCATCAGTGAGCCGGGCTCCACTAGCGGCTCCTACGAGCAGTACTTC. Residues: CAISEPGSTSGSYEQYF.

The V and J genes are TRBV6-1 and TRBJ2-3; D is perhaps TRBD2 (6 bases). Germline CDR1 reads MNHNS; CDR2 reads SASEGT. This CDR3 is 17 amino acids long. V gave up 2 bases and J gave up 4 bases, with 19 bases separating them. The CDR3 sequence is CASSENVAGLKADTQYF. CDR3 DNA: TGTGCCAGCAGTGAAAACGTAGCCGGACTAAAGGCAGATACGCAGTATTTT.

The genes are TRBV28 and TRBJ1-2; D might be TRBD1 (6 bases). CDR3 length: 14 amino acids. The germline V and J ends were trimmed by 2 bases and 4 bases, with 11 bases remaining between them. Germline-derived CDR1 and CDR2 are MDHEN and SYDVKM. The CDR3 here is CASSLGTRGYGYTF. In nucleotides, the CDR3 is TGTGCCAGCAGTTTAGGAACCAGGGGCTATGGCTACACCTTC.